Below, 30 T cell receptor beta chains from the same sample are listed, as sequenced in a study of cytomegalovirus exposure and HLA in healthy donors. Assay used: immunoSEQ multiplex PCR; TCRdb lists only in-frame clones, some missing. Of about 140,000 clones detected, around 85% appear once; the ten largest clones hold roughly 3%. The material sequenced was PBMCs. These receptors all come from a man between 18 and 29 years old in good health and CMV-seronegative.

The rearrangement links TRBV6-5 to TRBJ1-3; possible D gene TRBD1, 5 bases. CDR1 is MNHEY and CDR2 is SVGAGI in the germline V gene. V lost 7 bases and J 4 bases, leaving 14 bases between the germline ends. The CDR3 extends over 14 amino acids. The CDR3 DNA reads as TGTGCCAGCACCACTGGGACTTTCGGAAACACCATATATTTT. It yields the protein CASTTGTFGNTIYF.

This clone was counted a single time. The chain couples TRBV30 to TRBJ2-7; D gene unclear. The CDR3 is 11 residues long. V lost 5 bases to trimming and J lost 4 bases, with 9 bases between them. The V gene's germline CDR1 is GTSNPN and CDR2 SVGIG (reference sequence). CDR3 residues: CAWDAGYEQYF. CDR3 nucleotide sequence: TGTGCCTGGGACGCAGGTTACGAGCAGTACTTC.

The chain combines TRBV28 with TRBJ2-7; TRBD2 matches 8 bases. Germline V CDR1 and CDR2: MDHEN, SYDVKM. The ends lost 6 bases at V and 3 bases at J; junction bases unmatched: 4. The CDR3 sequence is 13 residues long. The CDR3 is CASRLAELYEQYF. The CDR3 DNA reads as TGTGCCAGCAGACTAGCGGAACTCTACGAGCAGTACTTC.

The V call is TRBV10-1, the J call TRBJ2-1; TRBD2 matches at 8 bases. Per the germline V gene, CDR1 is WNHNN and CDR2 is SYGVQD (reference sequence). V trimming: 6 bases; J trimming: 0 bases; junction bases outside the gene matches: 4. CDR3 length equals 15 residues. CDR3 nucleotides: TGCGCCAGCAGCACCAGCGGGAGCTCCTACAATGAGCAGTTCTTC. It codes for CASSTSGSSYNEQFF.

V usage is TRBV19 and J usage is TRBJ2-1, with 9 bases aligning to TRBD2. The CDR3 totals 14 residues. Trimming cost V 4 bases and J 9 bases; bases outside gene matches: 7. The germline gives CDR1 LNHDA, CDR2 SQIVND (reference sequence). As DNA, the CDR3 is TGTGCCAGTAGTAGTGGCGGGAGGGTCGGTGAGCAGTTCTTC. The encoded protein is CASSSGGRVGEQFF.

The chain has TRBV6-5 and TRBJ2-3, with D possibly matching TRBD1 (6 bases). The CDR3 runs to 15 residues. In germline, CDR1 is MNHEY, CDR2 SVGAGI. Trimming left V 3 bases short and J 6 bases short, with 16 bases between. CDR3 in amino acids: CASSYRNRATDTQYF. CDR3 DNA sequence: TGTGCCAGCAGTTATCGTAACAGGGCTACGGATACGCAGTATTTT.

With respect to this clone: The sample holds other DNA sequences that translate to the same CDR3. The V call is TRBV2, the J call TRBJ1-1; D gene ambiguous. The V gene's germline CDR1 is SNHLY and CDR2 FYNNEI. The CDR3 is made up of 15 amino acids. The V end was cut by 6 bases, the J end by 6 bases, with 20 bases between. CDR3 in DNA: TGTGCCAGCAGGAGCGTTGGTGGCCCGTCAGCTGAAGCTTTCTTT. It translates to CASRSVGGPSAEAFF. Based on the CDR3 plus reference TRBV2 and TRBJ1-1, the full variable domain is EPEVTQTPSHQVTQMGQEVILRCVPISNHLYFYWYRQILGQKVEFLVSFYNNEISEKSEIFDDQFSVERPDGSNFTLKIRSTKLEDSAMYFCASRSVGGPSAEAFFGQGTRLTVV.

The chain has TRBV27 and TRBJ2-1; perhaps TRBD1 as D (6 bases). The ends were cut back, 5 bases at V and 0 bases at J, with 17 bases in the middle. CDR3 length: 17 amino acids. Germline CDR1 reads MNHEY; CDR2 reads SMNVEV (reference sequence). The CDR3 spells CASSLTTRDNSYNEQFF. CDR3 in DNA: TGTGCCAGCAGTCTCACCACCCGGGACAACTCCTACAATGAGCAGTTCTTC.

The genes are TRBV19 and TRBJ1-4, with a tentative D call TRBD1 (6 bases). Germline V gene sequence: CDR1 LNHDA, CDR2 SQIVND (reference sequence). V was trimmed by 10 bases and J by 0 bases, leaving 15 bases between them. The CDR3 loop spans 15 amino acids. DNA of the CDR3: TGTGCCACTACAGGGACCCCCACAACTAATGAAAAACTGTTTTTT. Its translation is CATTGTPTTNEKLFF.

The chain is built from TRBV7-9 and TRBJ1-1, with 8 bases lining up with TRBD1. Germline CDR1 SEHNR, CDR2 FQNEAQ (reference sequence). J lost 3 bases, V lost 5 bases, and 2 bases had no gene match. The CDR3 runs 13 residues. CDR3 DNA sequence: TGTGCCAGCAGCGCACAGGGGGACACTGAAGCTTTCTTT. This sequence encodes CASSAQGDTEAFF. The full variable domain, its missing parts supplied by reference TRBV7-9 and TRBJ1-1, is DTGVSQNPRHKITKRGQNVTFRCDPISEHNRLYWYRQTLGQGPEFLTYFQNEAQLEKSRLLSDRFSAERPKGSFSTLEIQRTEQGDSAMYLCASSAQGDTEAFFGQGTRLTVV.

The chain is built from TRBV4-1 and TRBJ2-7; the D gene is possibly TRBD2 (5 bases). V was cut by 2 bases and J by 3 bases, with 11 bases left in between. Germline lookup yields CDR1 MGHRA and CDR2 YSYEKL. The CDR3 runs to 14 residues. The CDR3 here is CASSQSDYNYEQYF. The CDR3 coding sequence is TGCGCCAGCAGCCAATCCGACTATAACTACGAGCAGTACTTC.

The chain combines TRBV6-5 with TRBJ1-2; 10 positions match TRBD1. Losses at the gene ends were 6 bases for V and 5 bases for J; bases not matched to a gene: 9. This CDR3 contains 15 residues. CDR1 MNHEY and CDR2 SVGAGI come from the germline V gene. CDR3: CASSPGQGIGYGYTF. The DNA of the CDR3 is TGTGCCAGCAGCCCGGGACAGGGGATCGGTTATGGCTACACCTTC.

The chain joins TRBV4-2 to TRBJ1-2; tentatively, D is TRBD1 (6 bases). The V end lost 4 bases, the J end lost 4 bases, and 25 bases lay between the germline ends. The germline V gene has CDR1 LGHNA and CDR2 YNFKEQ. The CDR3 contains 18 residues. The CDR3 DNA sequence: TGTGCCAGCAGCCCGTCAGGTGGAGGACAGAGGGGCGTCTATGGCTACACCTTC. Its protein is CASSPSGGGQRGVYGYTF.

The chain joins TRBV6-6 to TRBJ1-6, with TRBD1 matching over 8 bases. Germline V gene lookup returns CDR1 MNHNY and CDR2 SVGAGI (reference sequence). V dropped 6 bases and J dropped 7; count of bases not matched to a gene: 8. The CDR3 has 15 residues. The CDR3 is CASSHGGQVNSPLHF. The CDR3, as DNA: TGTGCCAGCAGCCACGGGGGACAGGTCAATTCACCCCTCCACTTT.

This clone was seen only a few times. This chain uses TRBV28 with TRBJ1-5; D is ambiguous. Trimming took off 6 bases at V and 4 bases at J, with 13 bases between the two ends. This CDR3 contains 14 residues. Germline lookup yields CDR1 MDHEN and CDR2 SYDVKM. The chain's CDR3 is CASRTPSGNQPQHF. CDR3 sequence (DNA): TGTGCCAGCAGGACTCCCAGTGGGAATCAGCCCCAGCATTTT.

This clone was detected only once. The V call is TRBV7-9, the J call TRBJ2-1; 13 positions agree with TRBD2. The CDR3 covers 18 residues. Germline CDR1 SEHNR, CDR2 FQNEAQ (reference sequence). V lost 5 bases to trimming and J lost 4 bases; unmatched junction nucleotides: 11. CDR3 in DNA: TGTGCCAGCAGCCCCCACCGACTAGCGGGAGGAGGGTACAATGAGCAGTTCTTC. Translation: CASSPHRLAGGGYNEQFF.

The chain couples TRBV5-1 to TRBJ2-2, with 7 bases that match TRBD1. Germline V gives CDR1 SGHRS, CDR2 YFSETQ. The CDR3 length is 18 residues. Trimming took 2 bases from V and 6 from J; bases not matched to a gene: 16. CDR3 sequence reads: CASSFGIRTVTGAGELFF. The CDR3 nucleotides read TGCGCCAGCAGCTTTGGGATTAGGACCGTAACAGGGGCCGGGGAGCTGTTTTTT.

The rearrangement links TRBV18 to TRBJ1-2; 10 nucleotides line up with TRBD1. The CDR3 extends over 15 amino acids. V shed 3 bases and J 4 bases; nucleotides not matched to a gene: 5. CDR1 KGHSH and CDR2 LQKENI come from the germline V gene. DNA of the CDR3: TGTGCCAGCTCACCGACCGGGACAGGGGCCTATGGCTACACCTTC. Residues: CASSPTGTGAYGYTF.

The genes are TRBV18 and TRBJ2-3, with a tentative D call TRBD2 (5 bases). The CDR3 sequence is 14 residues long. Germline-derived CDR1 and CDR2 are KGHSH and LQKENI. With 3 bases removed from V and 4 bases from J, the gap between germline ends came to 11 bases. CDR3 bases: TGTGCCAGCTCACCCTCCGCGGGCCCAGATACGCAGTATTTT. Amino acids: CASSPSAGPDTQYF.

This clone was observed a single time. This chain joins TRBV18 and TRBJ1-5; 9 positions agree with TRBD1. V dropped 3 bases and J dropped 6; count of bases not matched to a gene: 6. Germline-derived CDR1 and CDR2 are KGHSH and LQKENI. The CDR3 is 15 residues long. The CDR3 region is CASSPPGQGGQPQHF. The CDR3 DNA is TGTGCCAGCTCACCCCCGGGACAGGGTGGTCAGCCCCAGCATTTT. The variable domain in full, with the rest retrieved from reference TRBV18 and TRBJ1-5, is NAGVMQNPRHLVRRRGQEARLRCSPMKGHSHVYWYRQLPEEGLKFMVYLQKENIIDESGMPKERFSAEFPKEGPSILRIQQVVRGDSAAYFCASSPPGQGGQPQHFGDGTRLSIL.

The chain recombines TRBV13 with TRBJ1-4; TRBD1 aligns across 8 bases. CDR3 length: 14 amino acids. From germline, CDR1 is PRHDT and CDR2 FYEKMQ (reference sequence). The J segment lost 7 bases and the V segment lost 5 bases, leaving 6 bases of the junction unmatched. The CDR3 DNA reads as TGTGCCAGCAGCAAACAGGGGGTGGTTGAAAAACTGTTTTTT. Its protein is CASSKQGVVEKLFF.

This clone occurred a few times. CDR3 protein: CASSAVTGGYNEQFF. The CDR3 nucleotides are TGTGCCAGCAGTGCCGTGACAGGGGGTTACAATGAGCAGTTCTTC. This sequence joins TRBV6-4 and TRBJ2-1, with 9 bases lining up with TRBD1. The CDR3 consists of 15 residues. The germline V gene has CDR1 MRHNA and CDR2 SNTAGT. V lost 4 bases to trimming and J lost 4 bases; unmatched junction nucleotides: 5.

V is TRBV28 and J is TRBJ1-3; 8 bases line up with TRBD1. V gave up 3 bases and J gave up 5 bases; unmatched junction bases: 6. The length of the CDR3 is 15 residues. The V gene's germline CDR1 is MDHEN and CDR2 SYDVKM. The CDR3 spells CASSLAGGTRNTIYF. In DNA, the CDR3 is TGTGCCAGCAGTTTGGCAGGGGGCACACGAAACACCATATATTTT.

The V gene is TRBV2, the J gene TRBJ2-7, with TRBD2 matching over 13 bases. CDR1 and CDR2 from the germline V gene are SNHLY and FYNNEI. Trimming at V came to 6 bases and at J to 2 bases, leaving 10 bases not matched to a gene. The CDR3 contains 17 residues. The CDR3 DNA follows: TGTGCCAGCAGGGCCGGGACTAGCGGGACGCCAACCTACGAGCAGTACTTC. This gives the protein CASRAGTSGTPTYEQYF.

The chain employs TRBV19 and TRBJ2-7; D is possibly TRBD1 (6 bases). Germline V gene sequence: CDR1 LNHDA, CDR2 SQIVND (reference sequence). This CDR3 is 13 amino acids long. Trimming shortened V by 7 bases and J by 2 bases, and 12 bases separated the two germline ends. CDR3 loop: CASKKQGAYEQYF. The CDR3 DNA sequence: TGTGCCAGTAAGAAACAGGGAGCCTACGAGCAGTACTTC.

The rearrangement uses TRBV7-9 and TRBJ2-2; D is ambiguous. V was pared by 1 base and J by 1 base, with 7 bases between. CDR1 SEHNR and CDR2 FQNEAQ come from the germline V gene (reference sequence). The CDR3 has 15 amino acids. CDR3 in DNA: TGTGCCAGCAGCTTAGATGCAGGGAACACCGGGGAGCTGTTTTTT. This sequence encodes CASSLDAGNTGELFF.

This chain links TRBV13 with TRBJ2-3; TRBD2 agrees at 15 bases. Per germline, CDR1 PRHDT and CDR2 FYEKMQ (reference sequence). The CDR3 contains 17 residues. The trim removed 5 bases at V and 6 bases at J, leaving 9 bases unmatched. The DNA of the CDR3 is TGTGCCAGCAGCCCATCCGCCGGGACTAGCGGGGGGGATACGCAGTATTTT. Translating gives CASSPSAGTSGGDTQYF.

The chain recombines TRBV6-1 with TRBJ2-1, with 7 bases fitting TRBD2. This CDR3 is built from 15 residues. Germline values: CDR1 MNHNS, CDR2 SASEGT. The V gene end was trimmed by 3 bases and the J gene end by 2 bases; junction bases not matched to a gene: 4. The CDR3 DNA follows: TGTGCCAGCAGTGAGGAGGGACTAACCTACAATGAGCAGTTCTTC. It is translated as CASSEEGLTYNEQFF.

This chain connects TRBV19 to TRBJ2-2; TRBD1 matches 9 bases. CDR1 LNHDA and CDR2 SQIVND come from the germline V gene (reference sequence). With 6 bases clipped from V and 2 bases from J, the junction kept 4 bases outside the gene matches. This CDR3 has 15 amino acids. Here the CDR3 reads CASRRQGVNTGELFF. The CDR3 nucleotides are TGTGCCAGTAGGCGACAGGGGGTCAACACCGGGGAGCTGTTTTTT.

The chain is built from TRBV5-1 and TRBJ2-4; 10 nucleotides match TRBD2. V lost 1 base, J lost 2 bases, and 3 bases stayed unmatched. The CDR3 sequence is 16 residues long. CDR1 and CDR2 (germline): SGHRS, YFSETQ. The DNA for the CDR3 is TGCGCCAGCAGCTTGATGGGACTAGCGACCAAAAACATTCAGTACTTC. Translating gives CASSLMGLATKNIQYF.